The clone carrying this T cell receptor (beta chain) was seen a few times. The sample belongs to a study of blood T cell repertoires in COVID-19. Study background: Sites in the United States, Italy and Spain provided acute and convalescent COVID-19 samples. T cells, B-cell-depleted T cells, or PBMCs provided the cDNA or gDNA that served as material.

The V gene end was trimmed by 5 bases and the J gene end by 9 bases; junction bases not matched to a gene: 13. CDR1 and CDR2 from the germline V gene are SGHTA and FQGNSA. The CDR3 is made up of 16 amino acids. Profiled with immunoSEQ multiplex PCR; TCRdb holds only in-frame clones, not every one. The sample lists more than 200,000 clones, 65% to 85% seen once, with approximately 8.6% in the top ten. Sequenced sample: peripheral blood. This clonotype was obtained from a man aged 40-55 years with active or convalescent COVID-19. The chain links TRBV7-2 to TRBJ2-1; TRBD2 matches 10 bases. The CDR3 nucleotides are TGTGCCAGCAGCCTTAGCGGGGGGAATCTGAAGCGTGAGCAGTTCTTC. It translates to CASSLSGGNLKREQFF.